The clone carrying this T cell receptor (beta chain) was observed many times. First-strand cDNA relied on TRAV- and TRBV-specific primers spanning alpha and beta chains. It was with a constant-region primer and a V-primer adapter that TCRs were amplified over roughly 19 PCR cycles. TCRdb passed the reads through MiXCR, listing each CDR3 protein once. The sample holds around 90,000 distinct CDR3 sequences, 15% to 20% seen once. V dropped 0 bases and J dropped 2 bases, with 8 bases sitting between them. The CDR3 runs to 15 residues. CDR1 is SEHNR, CDR2 FQNEAQ, per germline (reference sequence). The sample comes from a study of low-dose radiotherapy and immunotherapy resistance in tumors. The time point was: before trial treatment.

This chain links TRBV7-9 with TRBJ1-5; D unclear. The TCR comes from a male donor with prostate cancer. The sample in question was PBMCs, obtained before treatment. This chain's CDR3 is CASSLASSGNQPQHF. CDR3 in DNA: TGTGCCAGCAGCTTAGCCAGCAGTGGCAATCAGCCCCAGCATTTT.